This T cell receptor (beta chain) came from a study of control samples from healthy donors and cancer patients. The assay was immunoSEQ multiplex PCR, and TCRdb's table has in-frame clones only and misses some. The sample has 150,000 to 200,000 clones; 85% to 95% are singletons. From germline, CDR1 is ENHRY and CDR2 SYGVKD. V lost 7 bases to trimming and J lost 6 bases, with 14 bases between them. The CDR3 consists of 13 residues. What was sequenced was blood. The receptor was derived from a woman aged 18-35 years in good health. The chain carries TRBV10-3 and TRBJ2-3; D is possibly TRBD1 or TRBD2 (6 bases each). The CDR3: CAITPGEVDTQYF. DNA of the CDR3: TGTGCCATCACTCCAGGGGAGGTTGATACGCAGTATTTT.